Listed here are 18 T cell receptor beta chains from one sample, sequenced in a study of identical twins (dated by TCRdb to the mid-2010s). Receptors were amplified or captured by 5' RACE. The sequencing machine was an Illumina HiSeq 2000. TCRdb passed the public sequencing reads through fastp at Q25 and MiXCR, retaining productive beta sequences. For every CDR3 protein sequence, its rows merge into one entry that carries the most common genes and DNA. The sample table contains some 1,600,000 distinct CDR3 sequences; only one count was recorded for 25% to 35% of them. Of the sample, 0.25% to 0.3% is held by the ten largest clones. Sequencing was done on a sample of cord blood. These receptors were collected from a newborn girl in good health.

The J gene is TRBJ1-4, the V gene TRBV6-5; 10 bases agree with TRBD1. CDR1 and CDR2 from the germline V gene are MNHEY and SVGAGI. CDR3 length: 17 amino acids. V gave up 0 bases and J gave up 7 bases; unmatched junction bases: 8. CDR3 sequence: CASSYSRQGAVSEKLFF. CDR3 DNA: TGTGCCAGCAGTTACTCGAGACAGGGGGCCGTAAGTGAAAAACTGTTTTTT.

To note about this clonotype: An end of the junction differs from the germline gene, which may be a read error. The J gene is TRBJ2-1, the V gene TRBV10-3; the D gene is possibly TRBD2 (7 bases). Germline values: CDR1 ENHRY, CDR2 SYGVKD. The CDR3 totals 13 residues. The CDR3 nucleotides are TGTGCCCTCAGAGGCGGGGGCGGCGATGAGCAGTTCTTC. Its protein product is CALRGGGGDEQFF.

There are a few counts of this clonotype. The chain carries TRBV29-1 and TRBJ2-1, with TRBD2 matching over 10 bases. With V trimmed by 3 bases and J by 9 bases, 11 bases remained unmatched. The CDR3 runs 15 residues. Germline CDR1 and CDR2: SQVTM and ANQGSEA. The CDR3 DNA is TGCAGCGTTGAGATAGCGGGGGGACTTTTTCGTGAGCAGTTCTTC. This encodes CSVEIAGGLFREQFF.

The chain is built from TRBV6-1 and TRBJ2-7; D gene unclear. This CDR3 comprises 16 residues. Trimming left V 4 bases short and J 0 bases short, with 16 bases between. Germline-derived CDR1 and CDR2 are MNHNS and SASEGT. The CDR3 coding sequence is TGTGCCAGCAGTGGAAGTGTAGGAGCGCCCTCCTACGAGCAGTACTTC. It encodes CASSGSVGAPSYEQYF.

This clonotype was observed a handful of times. V usage is TRBV12-3 or TRBV12-4 and J usage is TRBJ1-2, with TRBD1 matching 8 bases. V lost 6 bases to trimming and J lost 4 bases; unmatched junction nucleotides: 10. This CDR3 has 15 residues. DNA of the CDR3: TGTGCCAGCAGACTCGGGACAGGTTTAACCTATGGCTACACCTTC. Translation gives CASRLGTGLTYGYTF.

The V and J genes are TRBV20-1 and TRBJ2-7, with 7 nucleotides matching TRBD1. The V gene end was trimmed by 3 bases and the J gene end by 4 bases; junction bases not matched to a gene: 12. In germline, CDR1 is DFQATT, CDR2 SNEGSKA (reference sequence). This CDR3 region has 15 residues. The CDR3 here is CSARGKPGQPYEQYF. The CDR3, as DNA: TGCAGTGCTAGGGGTAAGCCGGGACAGCCATACGAGCAGTACTTC.

As to this clonotype: This sequence may be a read error, since a much larger clone differs from it by one base. The rearrangement uses TRBV5-6 and TRBJ2-1; possible D gene TRBD1, 6 bases. The end of the DNA is better explained by TRBJ2-7, so the J call may be wrong. Germline V gene data show CDR1 as SGHDT and CDR2 as YYEEEE. This CDR3 comprises 15 residues. The CDR3 protein is CASSLDRAAYNEQYF. As DNA, the CDR3 is TGTGCCAGCAGCTTGGACAGGGCCGCCTACAATGAGCAGTACTTC.

This clonotype was found a few times. The J gene is TRBJ2-1, the V gene TRBV10-3, with 11 bases matching TRBD2. CDR3 size: 14 residues. The germline V gene encodes CDR1 ENHRY and CDR2 SYGVKD. Germline trimming cut 11 bases from V and 8 bases from J; bases unmatched to any gene: 11. CDR3 in DNA: TGTGCCCCGATAGCGGGAGGGTCGAGGTATGAGCAGTTCTTC. Amino acid sequence: CAPIAGGSRYEQFF.

V usage is TRBV20-1 and J usage is TRBJ2-3; D remains ambiguous. This CDR3 is 16 amino acids long. Germline CDR1 and CDR2: DFQATT and SNEGSKA (reference sequence). Between the trimmed V and J ends, which lost 0 bases and 0 bases, there was a span of 13 bases. CDR3 residues: CSARDVRLSSTDTQYF. The CDR3 DNA reads as TGCAGTGCTAGAGACGTCAGGCTCTCTAGCACAGATACGCAGTATTTT.

Remarks on this clonotype: At one end the junction does not follow the germline gene, possibly because of a read error. The chain joins TRBV7-6 to TRBJ1-6, with TRBD1 identical over 8 bases. This CDR3 has 15 residues. CDR1 is SGHVS and CDR2 is FNYEAQ in the germline V gene. CDR3 in DNA: TGTGCCAGCAGAAAGTTGGACAGGGATAGTTCACCCCCCCACTTT. Translating gives CASRKLDRDSSPPHF.

In this sample, this clonotype turned up many times. The chain employs TRBV21-1 and TRBJ1-2. TRBV21-1 is deemed a pseudogene. The CDR3 is made up of 13 amino acids. The CDR3 DNA reads TGTGCCCACCCCCGGGATACGGACTATGGCTACACCTTC. It is translated as CAHPRDTDYGYTF.

As concerns this clonotype: At one boundary the junction diverges from the germline segment, which might be a read error. The chain has TRBV27 and TRBJ2-7; no definite D call. This CDR3 has 15 residues. In germline, CDR1 is MNHEY, CDR2 SMNVEV (reference sequence). The CDR3 loop is CAGSLGQVLVYEQYF. The CDR3 DNA follows: TGTGCCGGCAGTTTAGGGCAGGTCCTCGTCTACGAGCAGTACTTC.

This clonotype is a singleton in its sample. The chain's CDR3 is CASSIFETDTQYF. The CDR3 DNA sequence: TGTGCCAGCAGCATATTCGAAACAGATACGCAGTATTTT. The chain combines TRBV7-9 with TRBJ2-3; D uncertain. CDR1 and CDR2 from the germline V gene are SEHNR and FQNEAQ (reference sequence). This CDR3 region has 13 residues. V gave up 5 bases and J gave up 3 bases, with 9 bases separating them.

The CDR3 coding sequence is TGTGCCAGCAGCCCCTCTCGGGTGGAGATTAATGAAAAACTGTTTTTT. This translates into CASSPSRVEINEKLFF. The rearrangement joins TRBV3-1 to TRBJ1-4; D call uncertain. Trimming pared 4 bases from V and 4 bases from J, leaving 16 bases between. The CDR3 runs to 16 residues. Germline V gene sequence: CDR1 LGHDT, CDR2 YNNKEL (reference sequence).

The chain links TRBV6-2 or TRBV6-3 to TRBJ2-2; TRBD2 agrees at 10 bases. Trimming took 6 bases from V and 0 from J; bases not matched to a gene: 4. The germline CDR1 and CDR2 sequences are MNHEY and SVGEGT. There are 16 residues in the CDR3. The CDR3 reads CASRRSGGANTGELFF. The CDR3 DNA is TGTGCCAGCAGAAGGAGCGGGGGGGCGAACACCGGGGAGCTGTTTTTT.

V and J are TRBV27 and TRBJ2-7; a possible D gene is TRBD1 (5 bases). Germline CDR1 reads MNHEY; CDR2 reads SMNVEV (reference sequence). With 0 bases removed from V and 3 bases from J, the gap between germline ends came to 12 bases. The CDR3 is 15 residues long. CDR3 region: CASSLSPRQIYEQYF. The CDR3 region has the DNA TGTGCCAGCAGTTTATCGCCAAGACAGATCTACGAGCAGTACTTC.

This rearrangement joins TRBV4-1 to TRBJ2-1; 12 bases are shared with TRBD2. CDR1 and CDR2 (germline): MGHRA, YSYEKL. The length of the CDR3 is 23 residues. V lost 0 bases and J lost 4; bases outside the gene matches: 22. CDR3 DNA: TGCGCCAGCAGCCAAGATTCGGCAGGGAGGCCTAGCGGGAGGGCCCCTTTTTACAATGAGCAGTTCTTC. Translating gives CASSQDSAGRPSGRAPFYNEQFF.

This clonotype was seen a few times. V and J are TRBV20-1 and TRBJ2-7, with 9 bases that match TRBD2. The V segment lost 0 bases and the J segment 3 bases; nucleotides outside the gene matches: 9. CDR1 is DFQATT, CDR2 SNEGSKA, per germline (reference sequence). CDR3 length: 16 residues. CDR3 residues: CSARDLGLAQIYEQYF. CDR3 bases: TGCAGTGCTAGAGATCTAGGACTAGCGCAGATCTACGAGCAGTACTTC.